The present TCR beta chain was sequenced within a study of cytomegalovirus exposure and HLA in healthy donors. This CDR3 has 18 amino acids. Germline V lookup: CDR1 LNHDA, CDR2 SQIVND (reference sequence). V was clipped by 2 bases and J by 6 bases; unmatched bases: 15. Profiled with immunoSEQ multiplex PCR; TCRdb holds only in-frame clones, not every one. The sample has under 75,000 clones, approximately 96% seen once. The chain is built from TRBV19 and TRBJ2-1; 8 nucleotides align to TRBD2. This sequence originates from a woman between 18 and 30 years old in good health and CMV-seropositive. Sequencing was performed on PBMCs. CDR3 protein: CASSIRTSRDHASNEQFF. CDR3 in DNA: TGTGCCAGTAGTATAAGGACTAGCAGGGACCATGCCTCCAATGAGCAGTTCTTC. The full variable domain, with the rest looked up from reference TRBV19 and TRBJ2-1, is DGGITQSPKYLFRKEGQNVTLSCEQNLNHDAMYWYRQDPGQGLRLIYYSQIVNDFQKGDIAEGYSVSREKKESFPLTVTSAQKNPTAFYLCASSIRTSRDHASNEQFFGPGTRLTVL.